The present T cell receptor beta chain was sequenced within a study of blood T cell repertoires in COVID-19. Assay used: immunoSEQ multiplex PCR; TCRdb lists only in-frame clones, some missing. The data hold 100,000 or so clones, with nearly 90% observed a single time. The V end lost 3 bases, the J end lost 3 bases, and 18 bases lay between the germline ends. This CDR3 comprises 16 residues. CDR1 is SNHLY and CDR2 is FYNNEI in the germline V gene. The sequence was collected from a man in his fifties with active COVID-19. The sequenced material came from peripheral blood. The gene calls are TRBV2 and TRBJ2-7; D is perhaps TRBD2 (6 bases). CDR3 region: CASSEREARYFYEQYF. In DNA, the CDR3 is TGTGCCAGCAGTGAGAGGGAGGCTAGATATTTCTACGAGCAGTACTTC.